The following is a T cell receptor beta chain sequence with its context. These data are taken from a study of blood T cell repertoires in COVID-19. Clones were read by immunoSEQ multiplex PCR, and TCRdb kept only the in-frame ones, dropping some. Among 90,000 or so clones listed, approximately 83% were seen once. The CDR3 runs to 15 residues. CDR1 and CDR2 (germline): LNHDA, SQIVND (reference sequence). J lost 3 bases, V lost 3 bases, and 1 base had no gene match. The sequenced material came from peripheral blood. The V call is TRBV19, the J call TRBJ2-1, with 11 bases aligning to TRBD2. The clonotype was recovered from a man in his sixties with acute or convalescent COVID-19. CDR3: CASSIGTSGYNEQFF. The CDR3 bases are TGTGCCAGTAGTATCGGGACTAGCGGCTACAATGAGCAGTTCTTC.